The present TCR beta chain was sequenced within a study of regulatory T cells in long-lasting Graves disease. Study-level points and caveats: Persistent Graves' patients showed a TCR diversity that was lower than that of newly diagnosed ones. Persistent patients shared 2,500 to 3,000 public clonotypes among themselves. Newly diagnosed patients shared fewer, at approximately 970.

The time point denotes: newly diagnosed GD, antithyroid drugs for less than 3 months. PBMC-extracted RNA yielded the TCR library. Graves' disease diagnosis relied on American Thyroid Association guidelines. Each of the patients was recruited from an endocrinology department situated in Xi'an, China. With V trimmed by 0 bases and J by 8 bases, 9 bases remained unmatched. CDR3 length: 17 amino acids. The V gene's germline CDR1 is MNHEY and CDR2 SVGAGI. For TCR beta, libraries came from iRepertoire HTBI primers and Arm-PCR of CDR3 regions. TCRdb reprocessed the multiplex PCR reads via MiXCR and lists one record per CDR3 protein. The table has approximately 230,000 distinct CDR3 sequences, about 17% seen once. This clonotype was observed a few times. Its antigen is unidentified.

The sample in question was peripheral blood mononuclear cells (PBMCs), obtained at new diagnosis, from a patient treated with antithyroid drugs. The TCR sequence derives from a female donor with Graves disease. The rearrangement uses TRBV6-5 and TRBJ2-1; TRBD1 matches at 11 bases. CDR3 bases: TGTGCCAGCAGTTACTCAAGTTACGGGACAGGGGGTTATGAGCAGTTCTTC. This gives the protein CASSYSSYGTGGYEQFF.